The 19 T cell receptor beta chains below come from one sample, sequenced in a study of identical twins. TCRdb recomputed calls from the 5' RACE reads with MiXCR, one row per CDR3 protein. The sample lists hundreds of thousands of distinct CDR3 sequences; less than 10% were seen once. The data also belong to a second study, concerning yellow fever vaccine responses in identical twins.

The sequenced material came from PBMCs. These receptors came from a young woman in good health.

This chain connects TRBV20-1 to TRBJ2-2; D perhaps matches TRBD2 (7 bases). The germline V gene has CDR1 DFQATT and CDR2 SNEGSKA (reference sequence). With 3 bases removed from V and 4 bases from J, the gap between germline ends came to 18 bases. This CDR3 contains 16 residues. The CDR3 sequence: CSASSDGLGGTGELFF. CDR3 DNA sequence: TGCAGTGCTAGTAGTGACGGACTAGGGGGCACCGGGGAGCTGTTTTTT.

In this sample, this clonotype turned up a few times. The chain is built from TRBV5-1 and TRBJ2-7, with 10 positions matching TRBD1. CDR1 is SGHRS, CDR2 YFSETQ, per germline. The CDR3 is 14 residues long. V shed 5 bases, J shed 5 bases, and the junction held 7 bases outside the gene matches. CDR3 amino acids: CASRAGTGVNEQYF. CDR3 nucleotides: TGCGCCAGCAGGGCTGGGACAGGGGTAAACGAGCAGTACTTC.

The table lists this clonotype with a few counts. The chain combines TRBV6-1 with TRBJ1-6, with no clear D. CDR1 and CDR2 from the germline V gene are MNHNS and SASEGT. Trimming left V 8 bases short and J 8 bases short, with 16 bases between. The CDR3 consists of 14 residues. CDR3 coding DNA: TGTGCCAGCGGACTGGGAGGGCTCGATTCACCCCTCCACTTT. As protein: CASGLGGLDSPLHF.

CDR3 nucleotide sequence: TGTGCCAGCACGGGAGGCCTCCATGAGCAGTTCTTC. It translates to CASTGGLHEQFF. The rearrangement joins TRBV27 to TRBJ2-1; 7 bases are a match to TRBD2. The CDR3 has 12 residues. Germline V CDR1 and CDR2: MNHEY, SMNVEV (reference sequence). J was trimmed by 8 bases and V by 7 bases; bases with no gene match: 5.

This clonotype was detected only a few times. The chain has TRBV10-3 and TRBJ2-7; D is ambiguous. Looked up from germline, CDR1 is ENHRY and CDR2 is SYGVKD. The CDR3 runs 11 residues. Trimming left V 8 bases short and J 3 bases short, with 8 bases between. The DNA for the CDR3 is TGTGCCATCCGTGGTGACTACGAGCAGTACTTC. It encodes CAIRGDYEQYF.

This clonotype has just a few counts. The chain recombines TRBV7-9 with TRBJ2-1, with D perhaps matching TRBD1 or TRBD2 (7 bases each). Trimming cost V 9 bases and J 10 bases, with 10 bases left between them. The germline V gene encodes CDR1 SEHNR and CDR2 FQNEAQ (reference sequence). The CDR3 contains 10 residues. Here the CDR3 DNA reads TGTGCCAGTCAGGGGGGGGAGCAGTTCTTC. Protein: CASQGGEQFF. The full variable domain, rest sourced from reference TRBV7-9 and TRBJ2-1, is DTGVSQNPRHKITKRGQNVTFRCDPISEHNRLYWYRQTLGQGPEFLTYFQNEAQLEKSRLLSDRFSAERPKGSFSTLEIQRTEQGDSAMYLCASQGGEQFFGPGTRLTVL.

The rearrangement uses TRBV7-2 and TRBJ2-5, with D uncertain. There are 15 residues in the CDR3. V was shortened by 1 base and J by 5 bases, with 14 bases between the two germline ends. Germline V gene sequence: CDR1 SGHTA, CDR2 FQGNSA. CDR3 DNA: TGTGCCAGCAGCTTAGTTTTTGGCGTGAGGGAGACCCAGTACTTC. It encodes CASSLVFGVRETQYF. Based on the CDR3 plus reference TRBV7-2 and TRBJ2-5, the full variable domain is GAGVSQSPSNKVTEKGKDVELRCDPISGHTALYWYRQSLGQGLEFLIYFQGNSAPDKSGLPSDRFSAERTGGSVSTLTIQRTQQEDSAVYLCASSLVFGVRETQYFGPGTRLLVL.

This clonotype was picked up a small number of times. The chain employs TRBV30 and TRBJ2-3; possible D gene TRBD1, 6 bases. The length of the CDR3 is 14 residues. V was clipped by 2 bases and J by 5 bases, with 14 bases between them. Germline CDR1 reads GTSNPN; CDR2 reads SVGIG (reference sequence). In DNA, the CDR3 is TGTGCCTGGAGTCCTTTGGGGGCGTTAGATACGCAGTATTTT. Translating it yields CAWSPLGALDTQYF.

This clonotype was observed a handful of times. This chain joins TRBV27 and TRBJ2-7, with TRBD1 matching 9 bases. V lost 7 bases, J lost 4 bases, and 17 bases stayed unmatched. The CDR3 covers 17 residues. Germline V lookup: CDR1 MNHEY, CDR2 SMNVEV (reference sequence). CDR3 sequence: CASNKSPGQGGFYEQYF. As DNA, the CDR3 is TGTGCCAGCAACAAATCACCGGGACAGGGCGGATTTTACGAGCAGTACTTC.

The rearrangement joins TRBV20-1 to TRBJ2-3; 12 positions agree with TRBD2. CDR1 and CDR2 (germline): DFQATT, SNEGSKA (reference sequence). The ends lost 2 bases at V and 5 bases at J; junction bases unmatched: 11. CDR3 length: 17 amino acids. CDR3 protein: CSARPSGRAILGDTQYF. CDR3 sequence (DNA): TGCAGTGCTAGACCTAGCGGGAGGGCTATTTTGGGAGATACGCAGTATTTT.

This chain connects TRBV29-1 to TRBJ2-7; D might be TRBD1 (6 bases). Germline-derived CDR1 and CDR2 are SQVTM and ANQGSEA. This CDR3 region has 12 residues. V was pared by 4 bases and J by 5 bases, with 12 bases between. This CDR3 reads CSVGSTGNEQYF. CDR3 DNA sequence: TGCAGCGTTGGGAGTACAGGGAACGAGCAGTACTTC.

This clonotype was observed a handful of times. J is TRBJ2-3 and V is TRBV11-1, with 9 bases matching TRBD2. The CDR3 runs 18 residues. V lost 6 bases and J lost 0; bases outside the gene matches: 13. From germline, CDR1 is SGHAT and CDR2 FQDESV (reference sequence). Here the CDR3 reads CASSPPPLAGESTDTQYF. For the CDR3, the DNA is TGTGCCAGCAGTCCCCCGCCTTTAGCGGGAGAGAGCACAGATACGCAGTATTTT.

This rearrangement joins TRBV5-1 to TRBJ2-5, with 15 bases matching TRBD2. CDR3 length: 16 residues. The ends lost 4 bases at V and 5 bases at J; junction bases unmatched: 6. Per the germline V gene, CDR1 is SGHRS and CDR2 is YFSETQ. The CDR3 DNA follows: TGCGCCAGCAGCGGGGGACTAGCGGGAGGCGAGGAGACCCAGTACTTC. This sequence encodes CASSGGLAGGEETQYF.

This clonotype was seen many times. V usage is TRBV7-8 and J usage is TRBJ2-7; TRBD1 is a possible D gene (6 bases). Germline V gene sequence: CDR1 SGHVS, CDR2 FQNEAQ. CDR3 size: 14 residues. The V end was cut by 5 bases, the J end by 4 bases, with 15 bases between. This CDR3 reads CASSPGQKGYEQYF. Here the CDR3 DNA reads TGTGCCAGCAGCCCTGGACAGAAGGGATACGAGCAGTACTTC.

The genes are TRBV3-1 and TRBJ2-3; D is unclear. Germline V gene lookup returns CDR1 LGHDT and CDR2 YNNKEL (reference sequence). With 4 bases removed from V and 8 bases from J, the gap between germline ends came to 25 bases. CDR3 length: 17 residues. CDR3 sequence reads: CASSPPPGQEPLGTQYF. The CDR3 nucleotides are TGTGCCAGCAGCCCTCCCCCGGGTCAGGAACCCCTTGGTACGCAGTATTTT.

This clonotype was detected only a few times. The gene calls are TRBV12-3 or TRBV12-4 and TRBJ2-7; D is perhaps TRBD1 (6 bases). Deletions cut 8 bases from V and 3 bases from J, with 11 bases between. The CDR3 is made up of 12 amino acids. The CDR3 DNA reads TGTGCCAGCCAGCAGGGGAGCTACGAGCAGTACTTC. Protein sequence: CASQQGSYEQYF.

This chain uses TRBV27 with TRBJ2-7; TRBD1 agrees at 8 bases. Germline V lookup: CDR1 MNHEY, CDR2 SMNVEV (reference sequence). Germline trimming cut 6 bases from V and 1 base from J; bases unmatched to any gene: 8. The CDR3 length is 15 residues. The CDR3 nucleotides are TGTGCCAGCAGACGCTTCGACAGGGGATCCTACGAGCAGTACTTC. Its protein is CASRRFDRGSYEQYF.

This clonotype was detected ten times or more. The gene calls are TRBV29-1 and TRBJ2-7; D remains ambiguous. The CDR3 runs to 14 residues. Trimming removed 8 bases at V and 2 bases at J, with 19 bases between. Per germline, CDR1 SQVTM and CDR2 ANQGSEA. For the CDR3, the DNA is TGCAGCCCCAAGGCTCGATCCCAGACCTACGAGCAGTACTTC. Translating it yields CSPKARSQTYEQYF.

This clonotype has just a few counts. The V and J genes are TRBV29-1 and TRBJ2-3; no clear D. Between the trimmed V and J ends, which lost 8 bases and 0 bases, there was a span of 9 bases. The germline V gene has CDR1 SQVTM and CDR2 ANQGSEA. The CDR3 is 12 amino acids. The CDR3 nucleotides read TGCAGCTTCAAGATGAGCACAGATACGCAGTATTTT. Translation: CSFKMSTDTQYF.